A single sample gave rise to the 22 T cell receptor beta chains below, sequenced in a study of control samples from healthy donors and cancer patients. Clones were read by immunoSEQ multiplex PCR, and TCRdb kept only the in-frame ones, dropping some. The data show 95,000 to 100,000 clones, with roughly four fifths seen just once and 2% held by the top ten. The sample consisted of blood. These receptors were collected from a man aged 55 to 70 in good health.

CDR3 protein: CASKARTDTQYF. CDR3 DNA sequence: TGTGCCAGCAAGGCCCGCACAGATACGCAGTATTTT. The genes are TRBV6-5 and TRBJ2-3; D not certain. Trimming removed 7 bases from V and 1 base from J, with 6 bases in between. The CDR3 covers 12 residues. Germline V gives CDR1 MNHEY, CDR2 SVGAGI.

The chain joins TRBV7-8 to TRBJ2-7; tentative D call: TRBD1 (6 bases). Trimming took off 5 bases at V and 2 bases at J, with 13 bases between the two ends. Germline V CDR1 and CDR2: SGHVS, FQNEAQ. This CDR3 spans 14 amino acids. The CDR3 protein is CASSGRDTAYEQYF. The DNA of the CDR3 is TGTGCCAGCAGCGGCCGGGACACAGCCTACGAGCAGTACTTC.

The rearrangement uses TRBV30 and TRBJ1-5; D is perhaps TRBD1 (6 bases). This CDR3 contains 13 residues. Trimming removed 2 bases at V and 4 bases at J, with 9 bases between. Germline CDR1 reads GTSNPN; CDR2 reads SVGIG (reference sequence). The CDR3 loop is CAWSTQGNQPQHF. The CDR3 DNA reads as TGTGCCTGGAGTACACAGGGAAATCAGCCCCAGCATTTT.

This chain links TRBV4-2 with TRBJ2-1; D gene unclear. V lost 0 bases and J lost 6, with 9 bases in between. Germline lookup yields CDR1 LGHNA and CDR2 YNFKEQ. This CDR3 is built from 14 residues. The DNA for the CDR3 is TGTGCCAGCAGCCAAGAGGGGTCGGTCAATGAGCAGTTCTTC. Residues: CASSQEGSVNEQFF.

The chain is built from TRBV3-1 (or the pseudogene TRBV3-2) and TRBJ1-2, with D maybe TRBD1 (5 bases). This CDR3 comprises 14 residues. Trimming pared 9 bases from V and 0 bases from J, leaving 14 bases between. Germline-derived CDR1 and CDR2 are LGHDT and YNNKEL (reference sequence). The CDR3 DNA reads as TGTGCCAGTTACTCGCAGGGAGCTAACTATGGCTACACCTTC. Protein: CASYSQGANYGYTF.

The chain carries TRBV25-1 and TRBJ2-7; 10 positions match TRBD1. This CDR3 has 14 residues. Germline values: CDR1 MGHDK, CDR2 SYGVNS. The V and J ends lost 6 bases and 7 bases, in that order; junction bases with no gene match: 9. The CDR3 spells CASSDWDRGGEQYF. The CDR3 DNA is TGTGCCAGCAGCGATTGGGACAGGGGCGGGGAGCAGTACTTC.

DNA of the CDR3: TGTGCCAGCAGCGTAGCTTGGGGGGACACTGAAGCTTTCTTT. Protein: CASSVAWGDTEAFF. The chain uses TRBV9 and TRBJ1-1; TRBD1 might be the D (5 bases). Germline-derived CDR1 and CDR2 are SGDLS and YYNGEE. V shed 0 bases and J shed 3 bases, with 9 bases lying between them. This CDR3 is built from 14 residues.

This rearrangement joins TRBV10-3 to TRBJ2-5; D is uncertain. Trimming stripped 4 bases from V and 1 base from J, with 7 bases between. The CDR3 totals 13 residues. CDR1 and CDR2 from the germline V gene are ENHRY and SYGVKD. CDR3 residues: CAISVDPQETQYF. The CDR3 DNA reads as TGTGCCATCAGTGTTGACCCCCAAGAGACCCAGTACTTC.

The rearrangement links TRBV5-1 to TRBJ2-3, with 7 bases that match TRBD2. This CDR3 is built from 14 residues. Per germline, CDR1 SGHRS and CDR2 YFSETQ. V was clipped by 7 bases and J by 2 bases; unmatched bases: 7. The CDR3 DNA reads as TGCGCCAGCTCATTGGGGGGGTTCACAGATACGCAGTATTTT. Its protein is CASSLGGFTDTQYF. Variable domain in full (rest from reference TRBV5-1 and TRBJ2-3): KAGVTQTPRYLIKTRGQQVTLSCSPISGHRSVSWYQQTPGQGLQFLFEYFSETQRNKGNFPGRFSGRQFSNSRSEMNVSTLELGDSALYLCASSLGGFTDTQYFGPGTRLTVL.

Written as DNA, the CDR3 is TGTGCCAGCAGCCATAGCGGAGAGGCCTACAATGAGCAGTTCTTC. It encodes CASSHSGEAYNEQFF. This rearrangement joins TRBV28 to TRBJ2-1, with D perhaps matching TRBD2 (6 bases). The CDR3 consists of 15 residues. The V gene lost 6 bases and the J gene lost 2 bases, with 14 bases spanning the gap. CDR1 MDHEN and CDR2 SYDVKM come from the germline V gene.

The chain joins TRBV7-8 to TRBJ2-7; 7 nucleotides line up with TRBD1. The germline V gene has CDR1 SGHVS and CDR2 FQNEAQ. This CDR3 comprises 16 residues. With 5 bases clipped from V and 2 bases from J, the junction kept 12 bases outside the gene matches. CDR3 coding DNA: TGTGCCAGCAGCCCGGTCGGGACAGATTTTACCTACGAGCAGTACTTC. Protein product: CASSPVGTDFTYEQYF.

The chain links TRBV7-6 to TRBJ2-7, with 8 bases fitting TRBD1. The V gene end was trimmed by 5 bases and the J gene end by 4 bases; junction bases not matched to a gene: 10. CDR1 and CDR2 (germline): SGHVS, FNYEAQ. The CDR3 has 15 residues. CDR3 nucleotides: TGTGCCAGCAGCCGAGGGACAGGACGTTTATACGAGCAGTACTTC. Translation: CASSRGTGRLYEQYF. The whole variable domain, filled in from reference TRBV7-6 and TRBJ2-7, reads GAGVSQSPRYKVTKRGQDVALRCDPISGHVSLYWYRQALGQGPEFLTYFNYEAQQDKSGLPNDRFSAERPEGSISTLTIQRTEQRDSAMYRCASSRGTGRLYEQYFGPGTRLTVT.

The CDR3 nucleotides read TGCGCCAGCAGCCACCCCGACATGGTCGGCTATCAGCCCCAGCATTTT. Protein product: CASSHPDMVGYQPQHF. The chain is built from TRBV4-1 and TRBJ1-5; D ambiguous. Trimming stripped 3 bases from V and 5 bases from J, with 17 bases between. This CDR3 is built from 16 residues. Germline V gene data show CDR1 as MGHRA and CDR2 as YSYEKL.

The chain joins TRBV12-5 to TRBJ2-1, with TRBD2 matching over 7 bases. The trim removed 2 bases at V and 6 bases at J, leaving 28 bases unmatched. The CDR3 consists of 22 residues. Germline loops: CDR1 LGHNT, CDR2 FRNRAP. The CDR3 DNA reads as TGTGCTAGTGGTTTGACTATGCCAAGCCCCGCCGTTGGGCGGGAGCGTCTCAATGAGCAGTTCTTC. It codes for CASGLTMPSPAVGRERLNEQFF. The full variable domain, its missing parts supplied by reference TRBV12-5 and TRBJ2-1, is DARVTQTPRHKVTEMGQEVTMRCQPILGHNTVFWYRQTMMQGLELLAYFRNRAPLDDSGMPKDRFSAEMPDATLATLKIQPSEPRDSAVYFCASGLTMPSPAVGRERLNEQFFGPGTRLTVL.

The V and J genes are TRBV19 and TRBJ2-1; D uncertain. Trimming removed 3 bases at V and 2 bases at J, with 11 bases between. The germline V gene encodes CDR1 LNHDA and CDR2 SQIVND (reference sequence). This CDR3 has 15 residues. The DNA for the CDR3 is TGTGCCAGTAGTATTAGGGATTCCACCTACAATGAGCAGTTCTTC. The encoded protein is CASSIRDSTYNEQFF.

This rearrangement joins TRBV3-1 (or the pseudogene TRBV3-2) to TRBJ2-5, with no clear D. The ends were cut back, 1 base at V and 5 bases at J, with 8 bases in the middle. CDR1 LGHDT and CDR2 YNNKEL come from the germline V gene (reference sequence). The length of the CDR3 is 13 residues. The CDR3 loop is CASSQGLIETQYF. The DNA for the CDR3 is TGTGCCAGCAGCCAAGGTTTAATTGAGACCCAGTACTTC.

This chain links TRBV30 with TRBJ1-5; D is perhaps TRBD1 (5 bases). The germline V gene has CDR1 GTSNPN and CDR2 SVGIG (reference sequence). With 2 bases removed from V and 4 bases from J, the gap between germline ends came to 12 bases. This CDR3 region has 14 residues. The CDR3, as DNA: TGTGCCTGGAGTACGGGGGTAACAAATCAGCCCCAGCATTTT. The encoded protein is CAWSTGVTNQPQHF.

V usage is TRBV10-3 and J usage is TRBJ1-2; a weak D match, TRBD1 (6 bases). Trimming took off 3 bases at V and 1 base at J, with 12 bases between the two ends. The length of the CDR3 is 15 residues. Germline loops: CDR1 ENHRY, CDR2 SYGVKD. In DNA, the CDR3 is TGTGCCATCAGTGAACTGGGGGCTGGTAACTATGGCTACACCTTC. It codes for CAISELGAGNYGYTF.

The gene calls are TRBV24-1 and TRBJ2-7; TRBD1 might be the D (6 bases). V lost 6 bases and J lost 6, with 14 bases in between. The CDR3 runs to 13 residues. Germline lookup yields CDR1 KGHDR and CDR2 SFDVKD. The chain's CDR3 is CATSLAGAGEQYF. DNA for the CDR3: TGTGCCACCAGTCTCGCAGGGGCGGGCGAGCAGTACTTC.

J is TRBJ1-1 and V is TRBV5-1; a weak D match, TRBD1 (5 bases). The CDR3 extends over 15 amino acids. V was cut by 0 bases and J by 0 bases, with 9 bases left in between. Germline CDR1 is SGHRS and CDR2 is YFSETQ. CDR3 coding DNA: TGCGCCAGCAGCTTGGTTCCAGGGATGAACACTGAAGCTTTCTTT. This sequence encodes CASSLVPGMNTEAFF.

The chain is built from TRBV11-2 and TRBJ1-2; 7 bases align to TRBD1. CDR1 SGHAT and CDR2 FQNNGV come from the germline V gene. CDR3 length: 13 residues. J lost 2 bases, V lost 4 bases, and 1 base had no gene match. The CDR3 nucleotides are TGTGCCAGCAGCTCGGGACAGAACTATGGCTACACCTTC. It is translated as CASSSGQNYGYTF.

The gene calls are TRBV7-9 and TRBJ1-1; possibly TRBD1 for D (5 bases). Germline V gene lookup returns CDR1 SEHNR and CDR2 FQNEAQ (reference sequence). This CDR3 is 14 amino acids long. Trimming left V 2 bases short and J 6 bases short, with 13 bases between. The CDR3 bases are TGTGCCAGCAGCTTAACGGCGGCGGGGGCTGAAGCTTTCTTT. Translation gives CASSLTAAGAEAFF.